The T cell receptor (beta chain) under discussion was sequenced for a study of blood T cell repertoires in COVID-19. For the study at large: Acute-phase and convalescent COVID-19 samples originated in the United States, Italy and Spain.

Assay: immunoSEQ multiplex PCR; the TCRdb copy retains only in-frame clones and omits some. Of 120,000 to 150,000 clones listed, roughly nine tenths were seen once; the top ten hold around 2.9%. This clone was counted a single time. The CDR3 has 16 amino acids. The V gene end was trimmed by 4 bases and the J gene end by 6 bases; junction bases not matched to a gene: 11. Germline V CDR1 and CDR2: MNHNS, SASEGT. The gene calls are TRBV6-1 and TRBJ2-2, with 7 bases aligning to TRBD1. This receptor was taken from a woman aged 60-70 years with active COVID-19. Sequencing input: peripheral blood. This CDR3 reads CASSAGQAYRSGELFF. The DNA of the CDR3 is TGTGCCAGCAGTGCAGGACAGGCTTATCGGTCCGGGGAGCTGTTTTTT.